These T cell receptor beta chains were read from a single sample in a study of glioma-infiltrating T cells. TCRdb reanalysed the multiplex PCR reads using MiXCR and keeps one entry per CDR3 protein. The profile shows roughly 190,000 distinct CDR3 sequences, 32% of them singletons. Sample: glioma tissue, nonneoplastic brain tissue, or PBMCs (not recorded which). These receptor sequences come from a human donor with low-grade glioma or glioblastoma, undergoing nonglioma brain surgery, or in good health (not recorded which). CDR3s include the opening cysteine and the closing phenylalanine or tryptophan. Fields, in order: J gene, V gene, CDR3 protein.

TRBJ1-3 TRBV7-6 CASRPGTGIGNTIYF
TRBJ1-1 TRBV12-3/TRBV12-4 CASSFDGYTEAFF
TRBJ1-2 TRBV5-1 CASSLRSTGMDYGYTF
TRBJ2-5 TRBV28 CASSHHDREETQYF
TRBJ2-3 TRBV20-1 CSAQPGLPTDTQYF
TRBJ1-1 TRBV20-1 CSARDGRGKAEAFF
TRBJ2-7 TRBV5-1 CASTFQGAGVSYEQYF
TRBJ2-7 TRBV28 CASSEWDEQYF
TRBJ2-7 TRBV7-2 CASSPTPSGQYEQYF
TRBJ2-3 TRBV20-1 CSAIRTGITDTQYF
TRBJ1-6 TRBV7-2 CASTGQLTDNSPLHF
TRBJ2-5 TRBV19 CASSMDFKETQYF
TRBJ2-1 TRBV7-9 CASSLVYGYNEQFF
TRBJ1-2 TRBV14 CASSQLDYGYTF
TRBJ2-5 TRBV20-1 CSAERLAGGETQYF
TRBJ1-3 TRBV3-1 CASTDRVGGNTIYF
TRBJ1-4 TRBV27 CASISPGQGGFQKLFF
TRBJ2-2 TRBV7-9 CTSSFVTGGAGELFF
TRBJ1-1 TRBV20-1 CSASLRTEAFF
TRBJ1-1 TRBV7-9 CASSSAGEYPGGTEAFF
TRBJ1-2 TRBV10-3 CAISDTKEQDLYGYTF
TRBJ2-7 TRBV7-9 CASSSGLAPYEQYF
TRBJ2-7 TRBV7-9 CASSTTGTYEQYF
TRBJ2-2 TRBV29-1 CSVRQGPGELFF
TRBJ2-3 TRBV6-2/TRBV6-3 CASSRTSGSTDTQYF
TRBJ2-7 TRBV4-1 CASSQAGGNEQYF
. TRBV28 CASSLLRGRGGYTF
TRBJ1-1 TRBV28 CASRTQGLNTEAFF
TRBJ1-1 TRBV6-2/TRBV6-3 CASSSEQTGMNTEAFF
TRBJ2-1 TRBV6-6 CAISAGRERHEQFF
TRBJ2-1 TRBV12-3/TRBV12-4 CASSFVGGSEQFF
TRBJ2-3 TRBV27 CASRAGLVRNTQYF
TRBJ2-3 TRBV4-2 CASSQVLGLAGGPPTDTQYF
TRBJ2-1 TRBV5-1 CASSLTGTRAYNEQFF
TRBJ2-1 TRBV5-1 CASSLQGLNEQFF
TRBJ1-1 TRBV24-1 CATSDLGREGAGATEAFF
TRBJ1-5 TRBV6-6 CASSYSGGNNQPQHF
TRBJ2-7 TRBV4-3 CASSQDVDASSYEQYF
TRBJ2-5 TRBV6-1 CATAGQAGGAQETQYF
TRBJ1-5 TRBV20-1 CSASSTVPQHF
TRBJ2-5 TRBV6-6 CASSYSRGTGVQETQYF